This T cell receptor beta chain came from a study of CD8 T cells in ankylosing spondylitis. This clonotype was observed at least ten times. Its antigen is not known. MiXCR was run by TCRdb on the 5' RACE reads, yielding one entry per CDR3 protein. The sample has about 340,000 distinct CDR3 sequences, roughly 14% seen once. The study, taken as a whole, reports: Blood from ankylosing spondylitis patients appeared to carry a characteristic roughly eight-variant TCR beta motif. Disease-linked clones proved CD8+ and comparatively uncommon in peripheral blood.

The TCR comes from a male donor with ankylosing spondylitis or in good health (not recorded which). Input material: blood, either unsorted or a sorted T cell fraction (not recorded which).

The DNA of the CDR3 is TGTGCCAGCAGCTTACAGCCTTCAGCCAAAAACATTCAGTACTTC. Its translation is CASSLQPSAKNIQYF. The rearrangement uses TRBV7-2 and TRBJ2-4, with unresolved D. CDR1 is SGHTA, CDR2 FQGNSA, per germline. The ends were cut back, 2 bases at V and 0 bases at J, with 8 bases in the middle. This CDR3 has 15 residues.